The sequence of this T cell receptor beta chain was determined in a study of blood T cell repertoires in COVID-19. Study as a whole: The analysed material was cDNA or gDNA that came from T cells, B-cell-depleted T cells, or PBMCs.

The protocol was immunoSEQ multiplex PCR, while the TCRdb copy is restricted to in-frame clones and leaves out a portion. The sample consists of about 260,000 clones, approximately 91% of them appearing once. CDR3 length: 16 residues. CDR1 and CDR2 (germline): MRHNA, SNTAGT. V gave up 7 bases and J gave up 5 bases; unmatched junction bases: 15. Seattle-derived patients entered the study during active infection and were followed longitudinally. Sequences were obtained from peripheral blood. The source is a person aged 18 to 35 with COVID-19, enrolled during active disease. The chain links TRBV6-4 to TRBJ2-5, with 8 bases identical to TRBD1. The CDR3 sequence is CASKLRTGPVRETQYF. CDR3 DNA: TGTGCCAGCAAGTTACGGACAGGGCCCGTGAGGGAGACCCAGTACTTC.